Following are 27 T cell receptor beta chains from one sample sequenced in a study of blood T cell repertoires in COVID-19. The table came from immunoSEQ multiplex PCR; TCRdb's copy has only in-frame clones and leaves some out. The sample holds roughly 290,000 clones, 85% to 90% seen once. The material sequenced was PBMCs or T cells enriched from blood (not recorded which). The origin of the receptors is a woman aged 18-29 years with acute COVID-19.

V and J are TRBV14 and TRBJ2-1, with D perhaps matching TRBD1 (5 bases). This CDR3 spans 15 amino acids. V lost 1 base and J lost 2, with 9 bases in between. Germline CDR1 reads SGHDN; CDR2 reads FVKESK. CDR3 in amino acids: CASSQVYRPYNEQFF. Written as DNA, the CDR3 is TGTGCCAGCAGCCAAGTTTACAGGCCCTACAATGAGCAGTTCTTC.

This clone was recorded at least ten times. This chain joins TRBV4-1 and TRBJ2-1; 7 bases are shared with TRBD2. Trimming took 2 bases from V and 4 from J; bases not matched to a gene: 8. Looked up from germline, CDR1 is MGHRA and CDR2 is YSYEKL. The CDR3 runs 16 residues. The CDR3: CASSQSWLAAYNEQFF. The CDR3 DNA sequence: TGCGCCAGCAGCCAATCATGGCTAGCGGCTTACAATGAGCAGTTCTTC.

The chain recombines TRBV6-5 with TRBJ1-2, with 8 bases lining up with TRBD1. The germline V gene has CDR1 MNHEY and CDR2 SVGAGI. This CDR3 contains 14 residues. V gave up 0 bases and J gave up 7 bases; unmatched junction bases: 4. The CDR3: CASSYSDRDPGYTF. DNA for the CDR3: TGTGCCAGCAGTTACTCGGACAGGGATCCTGGCTACACCTTC.

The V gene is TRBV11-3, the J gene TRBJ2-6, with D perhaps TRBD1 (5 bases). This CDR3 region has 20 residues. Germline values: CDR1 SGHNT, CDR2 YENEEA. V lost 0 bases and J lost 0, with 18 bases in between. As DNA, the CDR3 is TGTGCCAGCAGCTTAGAGGCACAGGTCCAAACCTCCTCTGGGGCCAACGTCCTGACTTTC. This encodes CASSLEAQVQTSSGANVLTF.

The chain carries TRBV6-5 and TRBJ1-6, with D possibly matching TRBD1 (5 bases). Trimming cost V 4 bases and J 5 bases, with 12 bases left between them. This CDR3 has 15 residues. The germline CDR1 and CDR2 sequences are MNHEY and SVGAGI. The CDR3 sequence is CASSFKGYHNSPLHF. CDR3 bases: TGTGCCAGCAGTTTCAAGGGGTATCATAATTCACCCCTCCACTTT.

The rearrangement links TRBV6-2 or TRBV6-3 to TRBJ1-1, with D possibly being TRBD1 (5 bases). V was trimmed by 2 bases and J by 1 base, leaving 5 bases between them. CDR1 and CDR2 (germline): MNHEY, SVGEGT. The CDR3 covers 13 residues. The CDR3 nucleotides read TGTGCCAGCAGTTACAGGGGGAACACTGAAGCTTTCTTT. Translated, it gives CASSYRGNTEAFF.

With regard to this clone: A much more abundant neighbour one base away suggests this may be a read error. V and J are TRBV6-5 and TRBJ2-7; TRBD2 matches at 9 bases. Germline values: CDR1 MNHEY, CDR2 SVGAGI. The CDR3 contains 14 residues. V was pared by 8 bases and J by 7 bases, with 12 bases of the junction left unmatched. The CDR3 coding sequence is TGTGCCAGCGACCATCTAGCGGGAATGAGGGAGCAGTACTTC. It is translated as CASDHLAGMREQYF.

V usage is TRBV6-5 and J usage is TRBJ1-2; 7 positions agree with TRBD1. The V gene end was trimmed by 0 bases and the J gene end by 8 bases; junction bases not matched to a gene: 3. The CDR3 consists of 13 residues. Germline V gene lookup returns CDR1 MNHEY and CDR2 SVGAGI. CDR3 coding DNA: TGTGCCAGCAGTTACTCCAGGGGGGCGGGCTACACCTTC. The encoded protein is CASSYSRGAGYTF.

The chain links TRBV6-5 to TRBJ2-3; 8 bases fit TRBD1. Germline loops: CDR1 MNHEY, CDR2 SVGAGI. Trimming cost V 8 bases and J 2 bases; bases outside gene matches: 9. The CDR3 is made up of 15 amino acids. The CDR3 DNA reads TGTGCCAGCCGACTCGGGACAGGCAACACAGATACGCAGTATTTT. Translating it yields CASRLGTGNTDTQYF.

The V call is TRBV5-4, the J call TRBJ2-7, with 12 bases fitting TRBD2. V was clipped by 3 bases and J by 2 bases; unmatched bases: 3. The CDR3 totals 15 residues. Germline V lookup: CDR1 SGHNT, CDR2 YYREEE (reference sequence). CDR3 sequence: CASSYRTSGTYEQYF. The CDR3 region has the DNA TGTGCCAGCAGCTATCGGACTAGCGGGACCTACGAGCAGTACTTC.

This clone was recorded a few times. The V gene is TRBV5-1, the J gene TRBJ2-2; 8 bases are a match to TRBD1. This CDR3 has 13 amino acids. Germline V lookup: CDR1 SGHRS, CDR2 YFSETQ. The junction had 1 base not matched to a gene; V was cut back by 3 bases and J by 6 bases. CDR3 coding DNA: TGCGCCAGCAGCTCGACAGGGGCCGGGGAGCTGTTTTTT. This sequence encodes CASSSTGAGELFF.

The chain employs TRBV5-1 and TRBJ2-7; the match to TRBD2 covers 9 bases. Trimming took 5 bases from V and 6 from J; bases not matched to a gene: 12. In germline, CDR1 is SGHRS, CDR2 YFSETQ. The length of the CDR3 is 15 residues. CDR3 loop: CASRESSGRGREQYF. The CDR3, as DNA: TGCGCCAGCAGGGAGAGTAGCGGGAGAGGTCGCGAGCAGTACTTC.

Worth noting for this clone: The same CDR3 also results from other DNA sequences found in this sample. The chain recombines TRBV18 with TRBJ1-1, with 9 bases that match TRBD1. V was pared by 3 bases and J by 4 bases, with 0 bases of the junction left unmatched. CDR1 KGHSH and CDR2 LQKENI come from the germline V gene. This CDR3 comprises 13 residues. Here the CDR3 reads CASSPGQGTEAFF. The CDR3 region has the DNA TGTGCCAGCTCACCGGGACAGGGCACTGAAGCTTTCTTT.

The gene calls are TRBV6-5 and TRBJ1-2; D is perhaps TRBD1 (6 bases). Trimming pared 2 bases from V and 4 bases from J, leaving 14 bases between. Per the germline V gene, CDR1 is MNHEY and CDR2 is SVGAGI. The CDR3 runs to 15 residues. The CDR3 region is CASSYVAGQTYGYTF. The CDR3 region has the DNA TGTGCCAGCAGTTACGTCGCCGGACAGACCTATGGCTACACCTTC.

The CDR3 sequence: CASSQFRPPGQGTYEQYF. The CDR3 DNA reads TGCGCCAGCAGTCAATTCAGACCACCGGGACAGGGGACCTACGAGCAGTACTTC. This chain links TRBV23-1 with TRBJ2-7; 10 positions match TRBD1. TRBV23-1 is known as an ORF, though its function is uncertain. The CDR3 runs 18 residues. After removal of 1 base from V and 2 bases from J, the junction contained 11 bases not matched to a gene.

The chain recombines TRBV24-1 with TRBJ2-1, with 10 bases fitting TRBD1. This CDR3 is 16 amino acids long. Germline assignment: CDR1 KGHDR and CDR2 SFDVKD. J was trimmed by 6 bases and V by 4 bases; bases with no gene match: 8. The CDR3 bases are TGTGCCACCAGTGAGCCGGGACAGGGGCAACCCAATGAGCAGTTCTTC. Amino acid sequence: CATSEPGQGQPNEQFF.

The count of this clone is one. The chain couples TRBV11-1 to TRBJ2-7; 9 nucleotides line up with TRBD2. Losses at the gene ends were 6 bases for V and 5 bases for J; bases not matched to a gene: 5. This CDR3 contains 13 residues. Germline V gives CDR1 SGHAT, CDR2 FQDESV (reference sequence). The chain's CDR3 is CASRFSGSHEQYF. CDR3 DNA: TGTGCCAGCAGGTTTAGCGGGAGCCACGAGCAGTACTTC.

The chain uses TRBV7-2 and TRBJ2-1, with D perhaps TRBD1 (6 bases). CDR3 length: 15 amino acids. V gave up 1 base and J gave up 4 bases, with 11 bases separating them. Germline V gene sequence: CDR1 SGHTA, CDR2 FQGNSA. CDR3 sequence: CASSLGRGTYNEQFF. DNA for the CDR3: TGTGCCAGCAGCTTAGGCAGGGGCACTTACAATGAGCAGTTCTTC. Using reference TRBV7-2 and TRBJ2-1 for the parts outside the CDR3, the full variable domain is GAGVSQSPSNKVTEKGKDVELRCDPISGHTALYWYRQSLGQGLEFLIYFQGNSAPDKSGLPSDRFSAERTGGSVSTLTIQRTQQEDSAVYLCASSLGRGTYNEQFFGPGTRLTVL.

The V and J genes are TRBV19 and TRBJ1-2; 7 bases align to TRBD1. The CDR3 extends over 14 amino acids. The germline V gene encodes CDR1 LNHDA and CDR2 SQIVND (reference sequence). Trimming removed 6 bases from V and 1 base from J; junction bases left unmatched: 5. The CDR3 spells CASRLDRVNYGYTF. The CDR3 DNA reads TGTGCCAGTAGACTTGACAGGGTTAACTATGGCTACACCTTC. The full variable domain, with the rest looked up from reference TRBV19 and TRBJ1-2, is DGGITQSPKYLFRKEGQNVTLSCEQNLNHDAMYWYRQDPGQGLRLIYYSQIVNDFQKGDIAEGYSVSREKKESFPLTVTSAQKNPTAFYLCASRLDRVNYGYTFGSGTRLTVV.

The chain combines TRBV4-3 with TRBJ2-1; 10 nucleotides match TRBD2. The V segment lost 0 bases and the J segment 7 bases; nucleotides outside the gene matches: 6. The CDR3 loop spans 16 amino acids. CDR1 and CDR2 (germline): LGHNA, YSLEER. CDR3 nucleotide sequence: TGCGCCAGCAGCCAAGACGGATTAGCGGGAGGAAATGAGCAGTTCTTC. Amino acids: CASSQDGLAGGNEQFF.

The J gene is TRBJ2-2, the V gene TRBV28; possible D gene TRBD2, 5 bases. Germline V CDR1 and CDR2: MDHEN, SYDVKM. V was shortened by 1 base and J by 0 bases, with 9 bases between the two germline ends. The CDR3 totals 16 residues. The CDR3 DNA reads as TGTGCCAGCAGTTTATTTCGAGGGACGAACACCGGGGAGCTGTTTTTT. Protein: CASSLFRGTNTGELFF.

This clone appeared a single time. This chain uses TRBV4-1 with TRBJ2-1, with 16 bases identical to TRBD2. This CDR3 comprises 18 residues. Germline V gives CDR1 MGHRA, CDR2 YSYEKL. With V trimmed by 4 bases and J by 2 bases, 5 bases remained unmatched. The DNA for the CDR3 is TGCGCCAGCAGCCTGGGACTAGCGGGAGGGTTGGCCTACAATGAGCAGTTCTTC. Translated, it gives CASSLGLAGGLAYNEQFF.

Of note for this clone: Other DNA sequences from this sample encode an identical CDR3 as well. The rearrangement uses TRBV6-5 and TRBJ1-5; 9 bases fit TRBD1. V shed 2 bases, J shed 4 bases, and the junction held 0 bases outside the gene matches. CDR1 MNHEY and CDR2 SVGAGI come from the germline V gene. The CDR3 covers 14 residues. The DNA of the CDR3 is TGTGCCAGCAGTTACGACAGGGGGAATCAGCCCCAGCATTTT. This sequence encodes CASSYDRGNQPQHF.

For the CDR3, the DNA is TGTGCCAGCAGCACAGGGGGCACTGAAGCTTTCTTT. Its protein product is CASSTGGTEAFF. The rearrangement links TRBV6-2 or TRBV6-3 to TRBJ1-1, with 8 bases matching TRBD1. The CDR3 extends over 12 amino acids. Germline assignment: CDR1 MNHEY and CDR2 SVGEGT. With 6 bases clipped from V and 4 bases from J, the junction kept 1 base outside the gene matches.

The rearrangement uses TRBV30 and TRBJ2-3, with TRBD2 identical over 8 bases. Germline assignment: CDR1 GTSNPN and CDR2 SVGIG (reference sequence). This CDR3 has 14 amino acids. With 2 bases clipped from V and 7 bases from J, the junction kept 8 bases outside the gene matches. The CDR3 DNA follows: TGTGCCTGGAGTATAACTAGCGGAGCCCATACGCAGTATTTT. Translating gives CAWSITSGAHTQYF.

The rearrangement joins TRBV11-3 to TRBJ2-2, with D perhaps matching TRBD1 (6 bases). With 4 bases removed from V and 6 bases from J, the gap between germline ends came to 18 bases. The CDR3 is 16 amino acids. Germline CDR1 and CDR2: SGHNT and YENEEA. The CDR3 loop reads CASSSTGQGSAGELFF. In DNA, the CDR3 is TGTGCCAGCAGCTCTACCGGGCAGGGGAGCGCCGGGGAGCTGTTTTTT. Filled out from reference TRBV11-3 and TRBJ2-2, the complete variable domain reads EAGVVQSPRYKIIEKKQPVAFWCNPISGHNTLYWYLQNLGQGPELLIRYENEEAVDDSQLPKDRFSAERLKGVDSTLKIQPAELGDSAVYLCASSSTGQGSAGELFFGEGSRLTVL.

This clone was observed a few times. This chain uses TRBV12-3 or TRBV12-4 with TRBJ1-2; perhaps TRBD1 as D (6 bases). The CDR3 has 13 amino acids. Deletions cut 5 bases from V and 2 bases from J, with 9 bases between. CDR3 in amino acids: CASSLGTNYGYTF. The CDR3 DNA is TGTGCCAGCAGTCTCGGGACAAACTATGGCTACACCTTC.